This T cell receptor (beta chain) was identified in a study of CD8 T cells in ankylosing spondylitis. CDR3 length: 11 amino acids. Trimming took 5 bases from V and 8 from J, leaving 6 bases between them. TCRdb re-derived calls from the 5' RACE reads in MiXCR, one entry per CDR3 protein. In the table there are 500,000 or so distinct CDR3 sequences, approximately 5.3% of which are singletons. General study results and limits: A motif in TCR beta, a set of eight highly homologous variants, appeared characteristic of ankylosing spondylitis blood. Researchers report that disease-linked clones proved CD8+ and relatively rare in peripheral blood. Both synovial fluid and blood in reactive arthritis had previously been reported to carry some motif variants. Reportedly, disease-linked clones are significantly enriched in ankylosing spondylitis patients' matched synovial fluid.

A word on this clonotype: Its antigen is unknown. A much larger clone lies a single base off, so this may be a read error.

V gene TRBV12-3 or TRBV12-4 combines with J gene TRBJ1-4; D is unclear. This clonotype was obtained from a male donor with ankylosing spondylitis. Sequencing used blood, either unsorted or a sorted T cell fraction (not recorded which). The CDR3 region has the DNA TGTGCCAGCAGTCCGACAGAAAAACTGTTTTTT. Its translation is CASSPTEKLFF.